These 27 T cell receptor beta chains were sequenced from one sample in a study of T-cell memory formation after mild COVID-19. TCRdb reprocessed the 5' RACE reads via MiXCR and lists one record per CDR3 protein. The sample yields some 410,000 distinct CDR3 sequences, roughly a quarter seen once. The sequenced sample was PBMCs or a T cell subset sorted from them (not recorded which). These receptor sequences come from an adult woman who had mild COVID-19 (a few samples of this study predate the infection). Cell type and time point are not known.

In this sample, this clonotype turned up a few times. The chain couples TRBV7-8 to TRBJ2-7; possibly TRBD2 for D (6 bases). This CDR3 has 14 residues. The germline V and J ends were trimmed by 4 bases and 3 bases, with 13 bases remaining between them. The germline V gene has CDR1 SGHVS and CDR2 FQNEAQ. In DNA, the CDR3 is TGTGCCAGCAGCTCCTACGGGGGAAGCTACGAGCAGTACTTC. Translation gives CASSSYGGSYEQYF.

The CDR3 bases are TGTGCCACTGCGGGGGGCAAGGAAACTTTCTTT. It codes for CATAGGKETFF. The rearrangement uses TRBV12-3 or TRBV12-4 and TRBJ1-1, with D possibly TRBD1 on 6 matching bases. CDR3 length: 11 residues. Trimming stripped 10 bases from V and 12 bases from J, with 18 bases between.

This clonotype was picked up a small number of times. This sequence joins TRBV2 and TRBJ2-1; 10 bases line up with TRBD1. Germline V gene lookup returns CDR1 SNHLY and CDR2 FYNNEI. The CDR3 is made up of 15 amino acids. The J segment lost 9 bases and the V segment lost 2 bases, leaving 7 bases of the junction unmatched. The CDR3: CASSESGQGVFEQFF. In nucleotides, the CDR3 is TGTGCCAGCAGTGAATCTGGACAGGGGGTGTTTGAGCAGTTCTTC.

Many counts were recorded for this clonotype. This rearrangement joins TRBV29-1 to TRBJ2-1, with D perhaps TRBD1 (5 bases). The ends were cut back, 3 bases at V and 0 bases at J, with 9 bases in the middle. Per the germline V gene, CDR1 is SQVTM and CDR2 is ANQGSEA. This CDR3 comprises 14 residues. The CDR3 DNA is TGCAGCGTTGAGGCTGACAGCTCCTACAATGAGCAGTTCTTC. It is translated as CSVEADSSYNEQFF.

The rearrangement uses TRBV12-3 or TRBV12-4 and TRBJ2-1; no firm D call. This CDR3 is 12 amino acids long. V was trimmed by 2 bases and J by 8 bases, leaving 7 bases between them. The CDR3 DNA sequence: TGTGCCAGCAGTTTACTCCGAGATGAGCAGTTCTTC. It is translated as CASSLLRDEQFF.

Details on this clonotype: The junction does not match germline at one end; this may be a read error. The rearrangement joins TRBV20-1 to TRBJ2-1; 11 bases are a match to TRBD2. Germline V gene sequence: CDR1 DFQATT, CDR2 SNEGSKA (reference sequence). The CDR3 spans 14 residues. The DNA for the CDR3 is TGCAGTGCTATAACTAGCGGGGGACCGGATGAACAGTTCTTC. It specifies CSAITSGGPDEQFF.

V and J are TRBV7-2 and TRBJ1-6; 9 bases are a match to TRBD1. Germline CDR1 reads SGHTA; CDR2 reads FQGNSA. J lost 7 bases, V lost 5 bases, and 6 bases had no gene match. The CDR3 has 15 residues. CDR3 bases: TGTGCCAGCAGCCGTACCGGGACAGGGAATTCACCCCTCCACTTT. This codes for CASSRTGTGNSPLHF.

The sample holds a few counts of this clonotype. The J gene is TRBJ2-1, the V gene TRBV6-5; D not certain. The CDR3 has 15 residues. Germline V lookup: CDR1 MNHEY, CDR2 SVGAGI. The V gene lost 0 bases and the J gene lost 6 bases, with 12 bases spanning the gap. Here the CDR3 reads CASSYSGFDVNEQFF. The CDR3 DNA follows: TGTGCCAGCAGTTACTCAGGGTTTGATGTCAATGAGCAGTTCTTC.

This clonotype was seen a handful of times. The CDR3 reads CASSEFWGGAVNEQFF. The CDR3 nucleotides read TGTGCCAGCAGTGAATTTTGGGGGGGCGCGGTCAATGAGCAGTTCTTC. The rearrangement links TRBV6-1 to TRBJ2-1; D is perhaps TRBD2 (7 bases). The CDR3 covers 16 residues. V lost 2 bases, J lost 6 bases, and 17 bases lay in between. In germline, CDR1 is MNHNS, CDR2 SASEGT.

This rearrangement joins TRBV27 to TRBJ2-5, with D tentatively TRBD1 (6 bases). Germline loops: CDR1 MNHEY, CDR2 SMNVEV (reference sequence). This CDR3 comprises 15 residues. The V end lost 3 bases, the J end lost 1 base, and 12 bases lay between the germline ends. The CDR3 sequence: CASSLFGTPQETQYF. CDR3 bases: TGTGCCAGCAGTTTGTTCGGGACACCCCAAGAGACCCAGTACTTC.

This chain links TRBV27 with TRBJ2-3; 7 bases are shared with TRBD1. The V gene's germline CDR1 is MNHEY and CDR2 SMNVEV (reference sequence). This CDR3 contains 17 residues. The ends lost 0 bases at V and 1 base at J; junction bases unmatched: 7. CDR3 nucleotide sequence: TGTGCCAGCAGTTTATCTGCGCGTGGACAGGGCACAGATACGCAGTATTTT. As protein: CASSLSARGQGTDTQYF.

This rearrangement joins TRBV12-5 to TRBJ2-2; possibly TRBD2 for D (6 bases). V lost 4 bases to trimming and J lost 6 bases, with 15 bases between them. Germline V CDR1 and CDR2: LGHNT, FRNRAP. The CDR3 contains 15 residues. The CDR3 sequence: CASGSGTLMAGELFF. The CDR3 region has the DNA TGTGCTAGTGGTTCCGGGACTCTTATGGCCGGGGAGCTGTTTTTT.

This clonotype was recorded once. The chain carries TRBV4-1 and TRBJ1-4; no firm D call. The CDR3 loop spans 15 amino acids. From germline, CDR1 is MGHRA and CDR2 YSYEKL. Trimming stripped 0 bases from V and 2 bases from J, with 7 bases between. In DNA, the CDR3 is TGCGCCAGCAGCCAAGATCCCAGGACTAATGAAAAACTGTTTTTT. This encodes CASSQDPRTNEKLFF.

Only a few counts were recorded for this clonotype. The chain recombines TRBV7-9 with TRBJ2-7; D is ambiguous. The V end lost 10 bases, the J end lost 6 bases, and 16 bases lay between the germline ends. The CDR3 has 12 amino acids. Germline assignment: CDR1 SEHNR and CDR2 FQNEAQ (reference sequence). In DNA form, the CDR3 reads TGTGCCATCTCGACTGGAGTTCTCGAGCAGTACTTC. Its translation is CAISTGVLEQYF.

V gene TRBV20-1 combines with J gene TRBJ2-3; 7 nucleotides agree with TRBD2. Germline values: CDR1 DFQATT, CDR2 SNEGSKA (reference sequence). Trimming at V came to 4 bases and at J to 10 bases, leaving 17 bases not matched to a gene. CDR3 length: 15 amino acids. The CDR3 region has the DNA TGCAGTGCTAAAGCCCCTGGGTCTAGCGGCTCGTCGCAGTATTTT. This translates into CSAKAPGSSGSSQYF.

The sample holds a few counts of this clonotype. The chain is built from TRBV7-9 and TRBJ2-3, with 10 bases aligning to TRBD2. Trimming at V came to 6 bases and at J to 6 bases, leaving 12 bases not matched to a gene. Germline V lookup: CDR1 SEHNR, CDR2 FQNEAQ (reference sequence). This CDR3 comprises 16 residues. The CDR3 protein is CASSLIEREGEDTQYF. The CDR3 DNA reads TGTGCCAGCAGTCTCATAGAGCGGGAGGGGGAGGATACGCAGTATTTT.

The V call is TRBV24-1, the J call TRBJ2-3, with 14 bases aligning to TRBD2. V lost 3 bases and J lost 9; bases outside the gene matches: 10. Per the germline V gene, CDR1 is KGHDR and CDR2 is SFDVKD. The length of the CDR3 is 17 residues. CDR3: CATSDPGTSGGRKTQYF. The CDR3 DNA is TGTGCCACCAGTGATCCGGGGACTAGCGGGGGCCGTAAGACGCAGTATTTT.

The chain carries TRBV6-5 and TRBJ2-1; 8 positions match TRBD1. Germline CDR1 reads MNHEY; CDR2 reads SVGAGI. The CDR3 length is 14 residues. The V and J ends lost 8 bases and 5 bases, in that order; junction bases with no gene match: 8. The CDR3 DNA reads as TGTGCCAGCGCCTCGACAGGGGAGAACAATGAGCAGTTCTTC. Its translation is CASASTGENNEQFF.

The table lists this clonotype with a few counts. The chain carries TRBV7-3 and TRBJ1-1; D gene unclear. Trimming stripped 1 base from V and 1 base from J, with 4 bases between. The CDR3 spans 13 residues. In germline, CDR1 is SGHTA, CDR2 FQGTGA. Written as DNA, the CDR3 is TGTGCCAGCAGCTTAATGAAGAACACTGAAGCTTTCTTT. Translation: CASSLMKNTEAFF.

The V call is TRBV4-3, the J call TRBJ2-2, with TRBD1 as a possible D gene (5 bases). Trimming shortened V by 4 bases and J by 2 bases, and 14 bases separated the two germline ends. Germline loops: CDR1 LGHNA, CDR2 YSLEER. The CDR3 runs to 16 residues. The CDR3 nucleotides are TGCGCCAGCAGCCTGGACACCGAAAAAAACACCGGGGAGCTGTTTTTT. It specifies CASSLDTEKNTGELFF.

The chain is built from TRBV5-1 and TRBJ2-5; D not resolved. There are 16 residues in the CDR3. Germline CDR1 reads SGHRS; CDR2 reads YFSETQ. V lost 3 bases to trimming and J lost 5 bases, with 20 bases between them. DNA of the CDR3: TGCGCCAGCAGCTCCTCGGGCCGCCCACCGGAGGAGACCCAGTACTTC. As protein: CASSSSGRPPEETQYF.

This chain links TRBV24-1 with TRBJ1-1; a weak D match, TRBD1 (6 bases). Germline CDR1 is KGHDR and CDR2 is SFDVKD. The CDR3 runs to 14 residues. Trimming left V 7 bases short and J 11 bases short, with 22 bases between. The CDR3 loop is CATSSDRRSDGAFF. In nucleotides, the CDR3 is TGTGCCACCAGCTCGGACAGAAGAAGCGACGGGGCTTTCTTT.

This clonotype was detected a few times. This CDR3 reads CASSGRGRDTDTQYF. The DNA of the CDR3 is TGTGCCAGCAGCGGACGAGGAAGGGACACAGATACGCAGTATTTT. J is TRBJ2-3 and V is TRBV7-8; no clear D gene. Germline-derived CDR1 and CDR2 are SGHVS and FQNEAQ. V was pared by 5 bases and J by 2 bases, with 14 bases between. This CDR3 spans 15 amino acids. The full variable domain, completed using reference TRBV7-8 and TRBJ2-3, is GAGVSQSPRYKVAKRGQDVALRCDPISGHVSLFWYQQALGQGPEFLTYFQNEAQLDKSGLPSDRFFAERPEGSVSTLKIQRTQQEDSAVYLCASSGRGRDTDTQYFGPGTRLTVL.

This clonotype came up a few times. The chain links TRBV5-1 to TRBJ2-7; D is unresolved. The CDR3 length is 14 residues. Trimming took off 4 bases at V and 2 bases at J, with 13 bases between the two ends. Germline CDR1 is SGHRS and CDR2 is YFSETQ. CDR3 sequence (DNA): TGCGCCAGCAGCGCTGAAACCCTTACCTACGAGCAGTACTTC. It codes for CASSAETLTYEQYF.

The genes are TRBV15 and TRBJ2-7, with 9 bases that match TRBD1. The CDR3 runs 14 residues. CDR1 is LNHNV and CDR2 is YYDKDF in the germline V gene (reference sequence). V was clipped by 5 bases and J by 2 bases; unmatched bases: 4. CDR3 nucleotides: TGTGCCACCAGCCGAAACAGGGGGCCCTACGAGCAGTACTTC. This sequence encodes CATSRNRGPYEQYF.

The V gene is TRBV4-3, the J gene TRBJ2-7; no clear D. The CDR3 is 14 residues long. Trimming pared 3 bases from V and 6 bases from J, leaving 15 bases between. Looked up from germline, CDR1 is LGHNA and CDR2 is YSLEER. The CDR3 is CASSQSLAPSEQYF. CDR3 nucleotides: TGCGCCAGCAGCCAGAGTCTTGCCCCCAGCGAGCAGTACTTC.

The chain is built from TRBV12-3 or TRBV12-4 and TRBJ1-5; D is possibly TRBD1 (5 bases). The CDR3 extends over 13 amino acids. V dropped 8 bases and J dropped 4 bases, with 12 bases sitting between them. The CDR3 DNA is TGTGCCAGCGGAACAGGATCAAATCAGCCCCAGCATTTT. Protein sequence: CASGTGSNQPQHF.